Listed here is a single T cell receptor (beta chain). This CDR3 contains 13 residues. Germline values: CDR1 GTSNPN, CDR2 SVGIG (reference sequence). Unmatched junction bases numbered 2, after V lost 3 bases and J lost 7 bases. This specimen comes from a study of blood T cell repertoires in COVID-19. This table comes from immunoSEQ multiplex PCR, and its TCRdb copy is limited to in-frame clones, with some not included. The sample records roughly 25,000 clones, approximately 78% being singletons. This TCR was sampled from a human donor in a cohort sampled during active COVID-19. This chain joins TRBV30 and TRBJ2-1, with TRBD2 identical over 11 bases. The material sequenced was peripheral blood. CDR3 in amino acids: CAWRGLAENEQFF. The CDR3 nucleotides are TGTGCCTGGAGGGGACTAGCGGAAAATGAGCAGTTCTTC.